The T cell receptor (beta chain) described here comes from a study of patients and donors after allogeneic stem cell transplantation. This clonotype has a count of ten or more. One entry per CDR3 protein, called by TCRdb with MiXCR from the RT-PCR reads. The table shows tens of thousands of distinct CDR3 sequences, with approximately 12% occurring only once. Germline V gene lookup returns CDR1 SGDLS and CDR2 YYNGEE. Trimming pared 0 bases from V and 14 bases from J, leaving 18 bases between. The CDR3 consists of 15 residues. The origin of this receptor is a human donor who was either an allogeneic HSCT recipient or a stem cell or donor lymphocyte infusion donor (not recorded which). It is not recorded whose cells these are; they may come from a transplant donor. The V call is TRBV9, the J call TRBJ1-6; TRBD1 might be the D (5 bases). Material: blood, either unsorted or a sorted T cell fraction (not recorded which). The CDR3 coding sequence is TGTGCCAGCAGCGTAGATTCGGGACTCGGTCAGGCCCTCCACTTT. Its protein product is CASSVDSGLGQALHF.